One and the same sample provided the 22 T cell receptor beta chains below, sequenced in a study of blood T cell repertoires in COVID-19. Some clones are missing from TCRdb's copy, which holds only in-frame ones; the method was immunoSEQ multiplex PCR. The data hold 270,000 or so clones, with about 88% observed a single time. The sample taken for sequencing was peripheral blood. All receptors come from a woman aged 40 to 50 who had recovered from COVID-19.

The CDR3 DNA reads TGTGCCATCACTAGCGGGTCGGCCTTTAGCACAGATACGCAGTATTTT. Translating it yields CAITSGSAFSTDTQYF. V usage is TRBV10-3 and J usage is TRBJ2-3, with TRBD2 identical over 8 bases. Germline V CDR1 and CDR2: ENHRY, SYGVKD. The trim removed 7 bases at V and 0 bases at J, leaving 9 bases unmatched. The CDR3 totals 16 residues.

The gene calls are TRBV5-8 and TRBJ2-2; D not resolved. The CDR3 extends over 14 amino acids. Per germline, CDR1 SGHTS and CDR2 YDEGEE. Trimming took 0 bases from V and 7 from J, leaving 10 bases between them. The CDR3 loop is CASSLGPRGGELFF. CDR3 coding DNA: TGTGCCAGCAGCTTGGGGCCCCGCGGCGGGGAGCTGTTTTTT. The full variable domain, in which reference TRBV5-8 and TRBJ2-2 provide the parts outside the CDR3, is EAGVTQSPTHLIKTRGQQATLRCSPISGHTSVYWYQQALGLGLQFLLWYDEGEERNRGNFPPRFSGRQFPNYSSELNVNALELEDSALYLCASSLGPRGGELFFGEGSRLTVL.

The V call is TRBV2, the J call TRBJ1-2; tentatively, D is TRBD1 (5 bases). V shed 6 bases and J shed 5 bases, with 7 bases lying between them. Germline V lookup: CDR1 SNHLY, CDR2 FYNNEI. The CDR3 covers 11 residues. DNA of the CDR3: TGTGCCAGCAGCCGACAGTATGGCTACACCTTC. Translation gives CASSRQYGYTF.

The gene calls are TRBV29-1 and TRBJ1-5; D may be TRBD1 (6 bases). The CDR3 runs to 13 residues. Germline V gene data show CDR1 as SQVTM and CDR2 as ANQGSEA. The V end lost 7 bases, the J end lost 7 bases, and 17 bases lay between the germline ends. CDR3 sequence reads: CSASGGQKQPQHF. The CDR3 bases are TGCAGCGCCTCCGGGGGGCAGAAACAGCCCCAGCATTTT. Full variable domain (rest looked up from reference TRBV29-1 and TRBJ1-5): SAVISQKPSRDICQRGTSLTIQCQVDSQVTMMFWYRQQPGQSLTLIATANQGSEATYESGFVIDKFPISRPNLTFSTLTVSNMSPEDSSIYLCSASGGQKQPQHFGDGTRLSIL.

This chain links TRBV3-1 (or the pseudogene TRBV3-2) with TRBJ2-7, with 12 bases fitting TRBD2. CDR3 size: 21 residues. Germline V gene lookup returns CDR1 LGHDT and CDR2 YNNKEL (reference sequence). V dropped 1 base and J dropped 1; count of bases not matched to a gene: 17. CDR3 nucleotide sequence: TGTGCCAGCAGCCAAGTCCGAAGACGGATTTTGGGACTAGCGGGTTCCTACGAGCAGTACGTC. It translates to CASSQVRRRILGLAGSYEQYV.

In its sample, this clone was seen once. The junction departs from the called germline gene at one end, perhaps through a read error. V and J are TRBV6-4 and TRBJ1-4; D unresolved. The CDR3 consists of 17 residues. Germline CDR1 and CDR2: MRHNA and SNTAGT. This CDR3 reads CASSDYSQSATNEKLFF. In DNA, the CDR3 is TGTGCCAGCAGCGACTACAGTCAATCTGCAACTAATGAAAAACTGTTTTTT.

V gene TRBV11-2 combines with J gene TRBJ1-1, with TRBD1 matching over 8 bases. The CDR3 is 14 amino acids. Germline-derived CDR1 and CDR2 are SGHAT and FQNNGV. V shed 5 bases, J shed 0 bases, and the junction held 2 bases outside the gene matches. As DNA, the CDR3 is TGTGCCAGCAGCGCGGGACAGGTGAACACTGAAGCTTTCTTT. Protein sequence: CASSAGQVNTEAFF. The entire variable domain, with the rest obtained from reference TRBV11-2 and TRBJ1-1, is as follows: EAGVAQSPRYKIIEKRQSVAFWCNPISGHATLYWYQQILGQGPKLLIQFQNNGVVDDSQLPKDRFSAERLKGVDSTLKIQPAKLEDSAVYLCASSAGQVNTEAFFGQGTRLTVV.

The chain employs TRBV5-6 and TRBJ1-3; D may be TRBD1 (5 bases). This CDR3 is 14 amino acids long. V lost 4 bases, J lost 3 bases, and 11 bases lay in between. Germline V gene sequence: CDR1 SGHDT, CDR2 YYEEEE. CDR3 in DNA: TGTGCCAGCAGCCCGCGGGGGGGTGGAAACACCATATATTTT. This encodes CASSPRGGGNTIYF.

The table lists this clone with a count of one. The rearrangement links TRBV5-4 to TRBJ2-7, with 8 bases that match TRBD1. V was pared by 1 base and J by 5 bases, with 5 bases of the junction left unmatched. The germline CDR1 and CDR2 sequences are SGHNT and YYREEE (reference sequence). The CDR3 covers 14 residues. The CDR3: CASSLKNRGDEQYV. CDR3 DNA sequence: TGTGCCAGCAGCTTGAAAAACAGGGGGGACGAGCAGTACGTC.

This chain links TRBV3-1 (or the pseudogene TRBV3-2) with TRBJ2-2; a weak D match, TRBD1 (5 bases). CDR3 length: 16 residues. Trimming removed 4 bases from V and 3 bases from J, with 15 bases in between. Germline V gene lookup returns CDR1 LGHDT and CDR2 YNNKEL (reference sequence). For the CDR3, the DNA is TGTGCCAGCAGCCCCAAGGGGTCCCTGGACACCGGGGAGCTGTTTTTT. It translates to CASSPKGSLDTGELFF.

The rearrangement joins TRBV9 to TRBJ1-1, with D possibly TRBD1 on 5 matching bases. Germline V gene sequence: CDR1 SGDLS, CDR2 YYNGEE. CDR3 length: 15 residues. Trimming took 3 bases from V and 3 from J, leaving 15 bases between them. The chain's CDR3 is CASSAEGPGDTEAFF. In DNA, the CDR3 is TGTGCCAGCAGCGCAGAAGGGCCGGGGGACACTGAAGCTTTCTTT. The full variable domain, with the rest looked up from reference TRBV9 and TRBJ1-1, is DSGVTQTPKHLITATGQRVTLRCSPRSGDLSVYWYQQSLDQGLQFLIQYYNGEERAKGNILERFSAQQFPDLHSELNLSSLELGDSALYFCASSAEGPGDTEAFFGQGTRLTVV.

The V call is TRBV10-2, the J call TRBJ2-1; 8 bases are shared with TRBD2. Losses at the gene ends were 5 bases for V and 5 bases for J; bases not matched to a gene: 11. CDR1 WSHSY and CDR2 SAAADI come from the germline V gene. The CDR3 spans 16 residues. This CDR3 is CASSRGIGGGHNEQFF. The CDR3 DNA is TGCGCCAGCAGTAGAGGGATAGGCGGGGGGCACAATGAGCAGTTCTTC.

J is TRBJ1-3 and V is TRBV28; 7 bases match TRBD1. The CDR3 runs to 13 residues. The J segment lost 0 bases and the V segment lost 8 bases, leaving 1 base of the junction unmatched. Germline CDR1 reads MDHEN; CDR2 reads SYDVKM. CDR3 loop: CASGTVSGNTIYF. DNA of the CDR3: TGTGCCAGCGGGACAGTCTCTGGAAACACCATATATTTT.

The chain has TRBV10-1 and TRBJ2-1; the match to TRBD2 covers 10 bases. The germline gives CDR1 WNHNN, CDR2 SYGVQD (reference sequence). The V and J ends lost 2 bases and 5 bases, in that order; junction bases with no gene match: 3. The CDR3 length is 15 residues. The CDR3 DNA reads TGCGCCAGCAGTGAGCGGACTAGCGGAAACAATGAGCAGTTCTTC. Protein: CASSERTSGNNEQFF.

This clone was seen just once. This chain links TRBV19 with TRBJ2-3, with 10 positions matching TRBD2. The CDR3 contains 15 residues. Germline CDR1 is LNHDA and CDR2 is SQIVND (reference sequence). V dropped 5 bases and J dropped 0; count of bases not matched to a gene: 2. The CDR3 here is CASSSTSGSTDTQYF. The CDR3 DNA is TGTGCCAGTAGTTCGACTAGCGGGAGCACAGATACGCAGTATTTT. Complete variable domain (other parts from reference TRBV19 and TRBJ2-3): DGGITQSPKYLFRKEGQNVTLSCEQNLNHDAMYWYRQDPGQGLRLIYYSQIVNDFQKGDIAEGYSVSREKKESFPLTVTSAQKNPTAFYLCASSSTSGSTDTQYFGPGTRLTVL.

CDR3 DNA sequence: TGTGCCAGCTCACCACCAGGCGGGACCTACAATGAGCAGTTCTTC. This encodes CASSPPGGTYNEQFF. The chain carries TRBV18 and TRBJ2-1, with a weak D call TRBD2 (6 bases). Trimming shortened V by 0 bases and J by 2 bases, and 8 bases separated the two germline ends. Germline loops: CDR1 KGHSH, CDR2 LQKENI. This CDR3 has 15 residues.

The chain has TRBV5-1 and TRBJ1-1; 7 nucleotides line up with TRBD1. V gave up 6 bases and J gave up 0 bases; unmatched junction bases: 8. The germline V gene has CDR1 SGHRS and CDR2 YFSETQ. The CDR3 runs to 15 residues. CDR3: CASTSGTEVNTEAFF. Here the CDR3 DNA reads TGCGCCAGCACCTCCGGGACAGAGGTGAACACTGAAGCTTTCTTT.

DNA for the CDR3: TGCAGCGTTGTATATGGGCCTGCGAACACCGGGGAGCTGTTTTTT. Protein product: CSVVYGPANTGELFF. This chain links TRBV29-1 with TRBJ2-2; unclear D gene. Germline V gives CDR1 SQVTM, CDR2 ANQGSEA. The CDR3 contains 15 residues. V shed 4 bases and J shed 0 bases, with 12 bases lying between them.

CDR3 DNA: TGTGCCAGCAGCTTAGTTCCAGGGACTGAAGCTTTCTTT. Translating it yields CASSLVPGTEAFF. The genes are TRBV7-9 and TRBJ1-1; D is possibly TRBD1 (5 bases). V dropped 1 base and J dropped 5 bases, with 8 bases sitting between them. This CDR3 region has 13 residues. CDR1 and CDR2 (germline): SEHNR, FQNEAQ (reference sequence).

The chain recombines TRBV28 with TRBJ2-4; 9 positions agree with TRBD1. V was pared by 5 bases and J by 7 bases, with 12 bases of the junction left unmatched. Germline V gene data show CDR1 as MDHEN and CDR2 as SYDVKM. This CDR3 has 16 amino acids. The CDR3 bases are TGTGCCAGCAGTCCGGACAGGGGCCCGGAGCGGAACATTCAGTACTTC. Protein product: CASSPDRGPERNIQYF.

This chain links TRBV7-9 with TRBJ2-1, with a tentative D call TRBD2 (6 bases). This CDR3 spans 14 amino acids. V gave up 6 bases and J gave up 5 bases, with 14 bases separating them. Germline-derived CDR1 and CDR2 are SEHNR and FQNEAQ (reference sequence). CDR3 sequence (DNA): TGTGCCAGCAGTCCCGGGACTCTGGACAATGAGCAGTTCTTC. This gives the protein CASSPGTLDNEQFF.

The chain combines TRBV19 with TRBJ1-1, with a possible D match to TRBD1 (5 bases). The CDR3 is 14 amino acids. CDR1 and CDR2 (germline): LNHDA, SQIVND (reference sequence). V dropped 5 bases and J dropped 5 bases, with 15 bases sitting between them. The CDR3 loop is CASSSRDLTTEAFF. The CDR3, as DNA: TGTGCCAGTAGTTCCAGGGATCTAACAACTGAAGCTTTCTTT.